These 32 T cell receptor beta chains share one sample of origin, sequenced in a study of blood T cell repertoires in COVID-19. The assay was immunoSEQ multiplex PCR, and TCRdb's table has in-frame clones only and misses some. The table shows 25,000 to 40,000 clones, with about 91% occurring only once. Material: peripheral blood. Source of these receptors: a human donor in a cohort sampled during active COVID-19.

This clone was seen a few times. As DNA, the CDR3 is TGTGCCAGCAGCGCCCGACAGAATGAAAAACTGTTTTTT. It codes for CASSARQNEKLFF. The rearrangement links TRBV9 to TRBJ1-4, with a possible D match to TRBD1 (5 bases). Trimming took off 3 bases at V and 5 bases at J, with 8 bases between the two ends. There are 13 residues in the CDR3. Germline V gene sequence: CDR1 SGDLS, CDR2 YYNGEE.

The chain carries TRBV6-6 and TRBJ1-2, with a weak D call TRBD1 (5 bases). This CDR3 is 13 amino acids long. From germline, CDR1 is MNHNY and CDR2 SVGAGI (reference sequence). V gave up 2 bases and J gave up 9 bases, with 13 bases separating them. The CDR3 sequence is CASSYIGAGSYTF. DNA of the CDR3: TGTGCCAGCAGTTACATAGGGGCAGGAAGCTACACCTTC.

CDR3 residues: CASSLVWGSPGDTQYF. The DNA for the CDR3 is TGTGCCAGCAGCTTAGTATGGGGTTCACCGGGGGATACGCAGTATTTT. The chain has TRBV7-9 and TRBJ2-3; D perhaps matches TRBD2 (5 bases). Trimming left V 1 base short and J 6 bases short, with 17 bases between. Germline CDR1 is SEHNR and CDR2 is FQNEAQ (reference sequence). This CDR3 comprises 16 residues.

J is TRBJ1-5 and V is TRBV25-1; TRBD1 is a possible D gene (5 bases). V was cut by 3 bases and J by 4 bases, with 16 bases left in between. Germline lookup yields CDR1 MGHDK and CDR2 SYGVNS. The CDR3 contains 16 residues. The CDR3 DNA reads as TGTGCCAGCAGTGAGGCCCCGGGGGGGGGAAATCAGCCCCAGCATTTT. As protein: CASSEAPGGGNQPQHF. Full variable domain (outside the CDR3, taken from reference TRBV25-1 and TRBJ1-5): EADIYQTPRYLVIGTGKKITLECSQTMGHDKMYWYQQDPGMELHLIHYSYGVNSTEKGDLSSESTVSRIRTEHFPLTLESARPSHTSQYLCASSEAPGGGNQPQHFGDGTRLSIL.

The chain uses TRBV5-1 and TRBJ1-3, with 9 positions matching TRBD1. CDR3 size: 16 residues. Unmatched junction bases numbered 4, after V lost 0 bases and J lost 3 bases. The germline gives CDR1 SGHRS, CDR2 YFSETQ. The CDR3, as DNA: TGCGCCAGCAGCTTGGCCGGGACAGGGTATGGAAACACCATATATTTT. Translating gives CASSLAGTGYGNTIYF.

The chain combines TRBV7-8 with TRBJ2-3; 12 bases match TRBD2. Germline V gives CDR1 SGHVS, CDR2 FQNEAQ. This CDR3 is 15 amino acids long. Unmatched junction bases numbered 4, after V lost 4 bases and J lost 5 bases. CDR3 amino acids: CASSSPGLAGDTQYF. The CDR3, as DNA: TGTGCCAGCAGCTCGCCGGGACTAGCGGGAGATACGCAGTATTTT. The whole variable domain, remainder taken from reference TRBV7-8 and TRBJ2-3, is GAGVSQSPRYKVAKRGQDVALRCDPISGHVSLFWYQQALGQGPEFLTYFQNEAQLDKSGLPSDRFFAERPEGSVSTLKIQRTQQEDSAVYLCASSSPGLAGDTQYFGPGTRLTVL.

The V gene is TRBV4-2, the J gene TRBJ1-4, with a tentative D call TRBD1 (5 bases). The germline V and J ends were trimmed by 0 bases and 5 bases, with 13 bases remaining between them. Germline V CDR1 and CDR2: LGHNA, YNFKEQ. CDR3 length equals 16 residues. CDR3: CASSQDGGLENEKLFF. The CDR3 DNA sequence: TGTGCCAGCAGCCAAGATGGGGGACTAGAGAATGAAAAACTGTTTTTT.

The CDR3 DNA is TGCAGCGTTGAGGGCATCAACTATGGCTACACCTTC. This sequence encodes CSVEGINYGYTF. The chain is built from TRBV29-1 and TRBJ1-2; no firm D call. This CDR3 is 12 amino acids long. The V gene's germline CDR1 is SQVTM and CDR2 ANQGSEA. The V end was cut by 3 bases, the J end by 2 bases, with 7 bases between.

The gene calls are TRBV29-1 and TRBJ1-3; no clear D. V gave up 3 bases and J gave up 1 base, with 7 bases separating them. CDR3 length: 13 amino acids. The germline gives CDR1 SQVTM, CDR2 ANQGSEA. The CDR3 nucleotides are TGCAGCGTTGATAGTCAATCTGGAAACACCATATATTTT. Translated: CSVDSQSGNTIYF.

V and J are TRBV7-2 and TRBJ1-1; TRBD1 might be the D (5 bases). Trimming cost V 4 bases and J 1 base, with 13 bases left between them. The CDR3 spans 15 residues. Germline CDR1 reads SGHTA; CDR2 reads FQGNSA. This chain's CDR3 is CASSSHRISNTEAFF. The CDR3 DNA reads as TGTGCCAGCAGCTCCCACAGGATATCGAACACTGAAGCTTTCTTT.

V and J are TRBV13 and TRBJ2-1; 13 bases line up with TRBD2. The CDR3 consists of 15 residues. V shed 4 bases and J 5 bases; nucleotides not matched to a gene: 2. The germline gives CDR1 PRHDT, CDR2 FYEKMQ (reference sequence). The CDR3 sequence is CASSSGTSGDNEQFF. In DNA form, the CDR3 reads TGTGCCAGCAGCTCAGGGACTAGCGGGGACAATGAGCAGTTCTTC.

The chain combines TRBV5-4 with TRBJ2-1; 10 bases are a match to TRBD1. CDR1 is SGHNT, CDR2 YYREEE, per germline (reference sequence). The ends lost 5 bases at V and 6 bases at J; junction bases unmatched: 8. The CDR3 sequence is 15 residues long. CDR3 nucleotides: TGTGCCAGCAGTTTTCCGGGACAGGGGCTCAATGAGCAGTTCTTC. Protein: CASSFPGQGLNEQFF. The full variable domain, in which reference TRBV5-4 and TRBJ2-1 provide the parts outside the CDR3, is ETGVTQSPTHLIKTRGQQVTLRCSSQSGHNTVSWYQQALGQGPQFIFQYYREEENGRGNFPPRFSGLQFPNYSSELNVNALELDDSALYLCASSFPGQGLNEQFFGPGTRLTVL.

This chain links TRBV3-1 (or the pseudogene TRBV3-2) with TRBJ1-1; a weak D match, TRBD1 (5 bases). Germline-derived CDR1 and CDR2 are LGHDT and YNNKEL (reference sequence). V was pared by 1 base and J by 6 bases, with 15 bases between. CDR3 length: 15 residues. CDR3 region: CASSQAGGKGSEAFF. The CDR3 DNA reads as TGTGCCAGCAGCCAAGCGGGGGGTAAGGGCTCTGAAGCTTTCTTT.

V and J are TRBV3-1 (or the pseudogene TRBV3-2) and TRBJ2-2, with 9 bases aligning to TRBD1. The J segment lost 5 bases and the V segment lost 5 bases, leaving 6 bases of the junction unmatched. From germline, CDR1 is LGHDT and CDR2 YNNKEL (reference sequence). The length of the CDR3 is 15 residues. In nucleotides, the CDR3 is TGTGCCAGCAGCTACAGGGGGCTAGGGACCGGGGAGCTGTTTTTT. Protein sequence: CASSYRGLGTGELFF.

This chain links TRBV15 with TRBJ2-7, with 8 bases that match TRBD2. Germline trimming cut 5 bases from V and 4 bases from J; bases unmatched to any gene: 10. The V gene's germline CDR1 is LNHNV and CDR2 YYDKDF (reference sequence). This CDR3 contains 15 residues. CDR3 coding DNA: TGTGCCACCAGCCTATTCGGGGGGGGGCGGTACGAGCAGTACGTC. It yields the protein CATSLFGGGRYEQYV.

The chain links TRBV2 to TRBJ2-7; 7 positions match TRBD1. The CDR3 spans 16 residues. V was pared by 8 bases and J by 0 bases, with 13 bases of the junction left unmatched. CDR1 is SNHLY, CDR2 FYNNEI, per germline. The CDR3 region has the DNA TGTGCCAGCTCGTGGGACCCGGGACAGAGCTCCTACGAGCAGTACGTC. It yields the protein CASSWDPGQSSYEQYV.

The chain couples TRBV12-3 or TRBV12-4 to TRBJ1-1, with D unclear. Trimming removed 2 bases from V and 5 bases from J, with 9 bases in between. CDR3 length equals 13 residues. The CDR3 nucleotides read TGTGCCAGCAGTTTATTCGGGAGTACTGAAGCTTTCTTT. Protein product: CASSLFGSTEAFF.

This CDR3 is CASSLLQGPFTNEKLFF. The CDR3 DNA is TGTGCCAGCAGCTTGCTTCAGGGGCCCTTCACTAATGAAAAACTGTTTTTT. The chain uses TRBV11-2 and TRBJ1-4, with TRBD1 as a possible D gene (6 bases). Germline V gives CDR1 SGHAT, CDR2 FQNNGV. This CDR3 spans 17 amino acids. Trimming removed 3 bases from V and 2 bases from J, with 16 bases in between.

The chain combines TRBV7-8 with TRBJ1-6; the D gene is possibly TRBD1 (5 bases). The V end lost 3 bases, the J end lost 10 bases, and 13 bases lay between the germline ends. The CDR3 runs 14 residues. Germline lookup yields CDR1 SGHVS and CDR2 FQNEAQ. CDR3 DNA: TGTGCCAGCAGCTTGGGTGGGGGGGAGTCACCCCTCCACTTT. Translation: CASSLGGGESPLHF.

The chain couples TRBV6-6 to TRBJ2-2; no clear D gene. The CDR3 has 13 residues. V was clipped by 5 bases and J by 6 bases, with 10 bases between them. CDR1 MNHNY and CDR2 SVGAGI come from the germline V gene (reference sequence). The CDR3 loop is CASSPLRPGELFF. As DNA, the CDR3 is TGTGCCAGCAGTCCCCTCAGGCCCGGGGAGCTGTTTTTT.

This sequence joins TRBV11-3 and TRBJ1-1; TRBD1 matches 8 bases. The CDR3 runs to 14 residues. The germline V gene encodes CDR1 SGHNT and CDR2 YENEEA. With 3 bases clipped from V and 5 bases from J, the junction kept 5 bases outside the gene matches. The CDR3 loop reads CASSLKQGGTEAFF. The CDR3 DNA reads as TGTGCCAGCAGCTTGAAACAGGGGGGAACTGAAGCTTTCTTT.

The chain joins TRBV19 to TRBJ2-5, with TRBD1 matching 8 bases. V shed 3 bases and J 5 bases; nucleotides not matched to a gene: 5. Germline V gene sequence: CDR1 LNHDA, CDR2 SQIVND (reference sequence). The CDR3 covers 14 residues. CDR3 DNA sequence: TGTGCCAGTAGTATCCAGGGGGCGCAGGAGACCCAGTACTTC. It yields the protein CASSIQGAQETQYF.

This clone appeared once. In DNA, the CDR3 is TGCGCCAGCAGGGGCATTCAGACAGGGGGCCGGATAGATACGCAGTATTTT. It codes for CASRGIQTGGRIDTQYF. This chain connects TRBV4-1 to TRBJ2-3; 10 bases match TRBD1. From germline, CDR1 is MGHRA and CDR2 YSYEKL. The CDR3 is 17 residues long. Trimming removed 6 bases from V and 5 bases from J; junction bases left unmatched: 14.

This rearrangement joins TRBV7-6 to TRBJ2-2; D gene unclear. The CDR3 runs to 12 residues. Germline assignment: CDR1 SGHVS and CDR2 FNYEAQ. Trimming took off 3 bases at V and 7 bases at J, with 6 bases between the two ends. CDR3 coding DNA: TGTGCCAGCAGCTTGTACGGCGGGGAGCTGTTTTTT. It yields the protein CASSLYGGELFF. Filled out from reference TRBV7-6 and TRBJ2-2, the complete variable domain reads GAGVSQSPRYKVTKRGQDVALRCDPISGHVSLYWYRQALGQGPEFLTYFNYEAQQDKSGLPNDRFSAERPEGSISTLTIQRTEQRDSAMYRCASSLYGGELFFGEGSRLTVL.

This rearrangement joins TRBV19 to TRBJ2-3, with D maybe TRBD2 (6 bases). Germline values: CDR1 LNHDA, CDR2 SQIVND (reference sequence). CDR3 length: 14 amino acids. V was cut by 5 bases and J by 2 bases, with 11 bases left in between. CDR3 region: CASSPGLPTDTQYF. DNA for the CDR3: TGTGCCAGTAGTCCTGGACTACCCACAGATACGCAGTATTTT.

The table lists this clone with a count of one. The chain employs TRBV19 and TRBJ2-4, with TRBD1 matching over 10 bases. There are 16 residues in the CDR3. Germline V gene sequence: CDR1 LNHDA, CDR2 SQIVND (reference sequence). Trimming took 9 bases from V and 0 from J; bases not matched to a gene: 8. This CDR3 is CASGDRGLKAKNIQYF. The CDR3 DNA sequence: TGTGCCAGCGGGGACAGGGGACTAAAAGCCAAAAACATTCAGTACTTC. Using reference TRBV19 and TRBJ2-4 for the parts outside the CDR3, the full variable domain is DGGITQSPKYLFRKEGQNVTLSCEQNLNHDAMYWYRQDPGQGLRLIYYSQIVNDFQKGDIAEGYSVSREKKESFPLTVTSAQKNPTAFYLCASGDRGLKAKNIQYFGAGTRLSVL.

This clone came up once. The CDR3 sequence: CASSLGGQGTKETQYF. The DNA of the CDR3 is TGTGCCAGCAGCTTGGGGGGACAGGGGACAAAAGAGACCCAGTACTTC. The chain carries TRBV5-5 and TRBJ2-5, with 10 bases aligning to TRBD1. The V and J ends lost 0 bases and 3 bases, in that order; junction bases with no gene match: 5. This CDR3 has 16 amino acids. Germline-derived CDR1 and CDR2 are SGHKS and YYEKEE (reference sequence).

This CDR3 reads CACLAGGPGETQYF. CDR3 bases: TGTGCCTGCTTAGCGGGAGGGCCTGGAGAGACCCAGTACTTC. The rearrangement links TRBV30 to TRBJ2-5; 11 bases match TRBD2. This CDR3 contains 14 residues. J lost 4 bases, V lost 6 bases, and 7 bases had no gene match. The germline CDR1 and CDR2 sequences are GTSNPN and SVGIG (reference sequence).

The rearrangement links TRBV7-2 to TRBJ1-6; D remains unclear. Trimming shortened V by 1 base and J by 5 bases, and 9 bases separated the two germline ends. The CDR3 loop spans 15 amino acids. Germline V gene data show CDR1 as SGHTA and CDR2 as FQGNSA. The CDR3 sequence: CASSLVNSNNSPLHF. The DNA of the CDR3 is TGTGCCAGCAGCTTAGTGAACAGTAATAATTCACCCCTCCACTTT.

The chain combines TRBV30 with TRBJ2-1; 14 nucleotides align to TRBD2. Germline-derived CDR1 and CDR2 are GTSNPN and SVGIG (reference sequence). With V trimmed by 4 bases and J by 3 bases, 2 bases remained unmatched. The CDR3 length is 15 residues. The CDR3 loop reads CAWTGLAGGYNEQFF. In DNA form, the CDR3 reads TGTGCCTGGACCGGACTAGCGGGGGGCTACAATGAGCAGTTCTTC. The whole variable domain, filled in from reference TRBV30 and TRBJ2-1, reads SQTIHQWPATLVQPVGSPLSLECTVEGTSNPNLYWYRQAAGRGLQLLFYSVGIGQISSEVPQNLSASRPQDRQFILSSKKLLLSDSGFYLCAWTGLAGGYNEQFFGPGTRLTVL.

The genes are TRBV4-2 and TRBJ1-3; no reliable D call. Germline values: CDR1 LGHNA, CDR2 YNFKEQ. The CDR3 sequence is 14 residues long. V lost 8 bases, J lost 3 bases, and 14 bases lay in between. Here the CDR3 DNA reads TGTGCCAGCTCACCGGAGGGTTTTGGAAACACCATATATTTT. Translated: CASSPEGFGNTIYF.

This clone came up once. V gene TRBV4-2 combines with J gene TRBJ1-4; no clear D gene. The ends were cut back, 1 base at V and 2 bases at J, with 11 bases in the middle. The CDR3 sequence is 16 residues long. Germline-derived CDR1 and CDR2 are LGHNA and YNFKEQ. CDR3 nucleotides: TGTGCCAGCAGCCAAGGACCTGGGCAGACTAATGAAAAACTGTTTTTT. It codes for CASSQGPGQTNEKLFF.